This record looks at one T cell receptor (beta chain) sequence and its context. This sample is part of a study of blood T cell repertoires in COVID-19. Across the study: The cDNA or gDNA used as material had been derived from T cells, B-cell-depleted T cells, or PBMCs.

The J segment lost 8 bases and the V segment lost 0 bases, leaving 7 bases of the junction unmatched. Germline CDR1 and CDR2: LGHNA and YSLEER. This CDR3 is 16 amino acids long. Authors' data handling: The authors estimated nucleated cell counts from reference gene primer amplification. Generated by immunoSEQ multiplex PCR, the TCRdb table keeps only in-frame clones and is missing some. That table supplies the V and J calls and clone size; D and trimming were determined from the DNA. The sample holds roughly 100,000 clones, roughly 84% seen once. The chain combines TRBV4-3 with TRBJ1-4; TRBD1 matches at 9 bases. The source material was peripheral blood. The receptor was isolated from a human donor in a cohort sampled during active COVID-19. The CDR3 spells CASSQDSDRGREKLFF. For the CDR3, the DNA is TGCGCCAGCAGCCAAGATTCGGACAGGGGAAGGGAAAAACTGTTTTTT.